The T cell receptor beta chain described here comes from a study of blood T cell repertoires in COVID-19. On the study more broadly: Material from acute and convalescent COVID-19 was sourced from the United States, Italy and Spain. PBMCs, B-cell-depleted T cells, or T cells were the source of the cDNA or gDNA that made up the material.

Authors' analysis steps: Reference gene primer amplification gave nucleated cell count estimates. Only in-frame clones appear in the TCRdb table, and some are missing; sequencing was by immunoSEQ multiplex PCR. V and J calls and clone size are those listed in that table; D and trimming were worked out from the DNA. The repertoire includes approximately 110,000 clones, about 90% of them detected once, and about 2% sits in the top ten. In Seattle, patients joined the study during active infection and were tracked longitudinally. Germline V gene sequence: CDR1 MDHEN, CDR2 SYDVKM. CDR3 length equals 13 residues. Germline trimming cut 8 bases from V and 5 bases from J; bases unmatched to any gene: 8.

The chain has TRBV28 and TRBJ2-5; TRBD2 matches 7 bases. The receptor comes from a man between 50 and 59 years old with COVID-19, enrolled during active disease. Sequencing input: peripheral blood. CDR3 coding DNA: TGTGCCAGCGGAGCGGGAACGGGTGAGACCCAGTACTTC. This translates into CASGAGTGETQYF.